Shown below are 19 T cell receptor beta chains from a single sample sequenced in a study of blood T cell repertoires in COVID-19. The assay was immunoSEQ multiplex PCR, and TCRdb's table has in-frame clones only and misses some. Here the sample spans about 280,000 clones, approximately 83% being singletons. Sequencing was performed on peripheral blood. The origin of the receptors is a woman between 50 and 59 years old who had recovered from COVID-19.

This chain connects TRBV6-1 to TRBJ2-2, with 7 bases identical to TRBD2. Germline V lookup: CDR1 MNHNS, CDR2 SASEGT. V dropped 0 bases and J dropped 6; count of bases not matched to a gene: 1. The CDR3 spans 14 residues. Here the CDR3 reads CASSEAGRAGELFF. In nucleotides, the CDR3 is TGTGCCAGCAGTGAAGCAGGGAGGGCCGGGGAGCTGTTTTTT.

The CDR3 protein is CAISARGQDEQYF. In DNA form, the CDR3 reads TGTGCCATCAGTGCCAGGGGACAGGACGAGCAGTACTTC. V usage is TRBV10-3 and J usage is TRBJ2-7; 8 bases map to TRBD1. The CDR3 contains 13 residues. Unmatched junction bases numbered 4, after V lost 4 bases and J lost 5 bases. Germline V CDR1 and CDR2: ENHRY, SYGVKD.

The chain is built from TRBV30 and TRBJ2-1; 9 nucleotides agree with TRBD2. Losses at the gene ends were 4 bases for V and 4 bases for J; bases not matched to a gene: 14. The CDR3 consists of 17 residues. Germline loops: CDR1 GTSNPN, CDR2 SVGIG (reference sequence). CDR3 region: CAWKQAGGLLIYNEQFF. In DNA, the CDR3 is TGTGCCTGGAAACAGGCGGGAGGGCTCCTTATTTACAATGAGCAGTTCTTC. The full variable domain, completed using reference TRBV30 and TRBJ2-1, is SQTIHQWPATLVQPVGSPLSLECTVEGTSNPNLYWYRQAAGRGLQLLFYSVGIGQISSEVPQNLSASRPQDRQFILSSKKLLLSDSGFYLCAWKQAGGLLIYNEQFFGPGTRLTVL.

This clone was seen a few times. The chain uses TRBV7-8 and TRBJ1-2; 10 bases line up with TRBD1. The CDR3 contains 16 residues. V gave up 5 bases and J gave up 2 bases; unmatched junction bases: 8. Germline assignment: CDR1 SGHVS and CDR2 FQNEAQ. Here the CDR3 DNA reads TGTGCCAGCAGCCCCGTCGGGACAGGGGTGAACTATGGCTACACCTTC. Protein product: CASSPVGTGVNYGYTF.

This chain connects TRBV4-3 to TRBJ1-2, with TRBD1 as a possible D gene (6 bases). This CDR3 has 15 residues. CDR1 and CDR2 from the germline V gene are LGHNA and YSLEER. V lost 4 bases and J 8 bases, leaving 20 bases between the germline ends. CDR3 loop: CASSPTTQGFGGYTF. CDR3 in DNA: TGCGCCAGCAGCCCTACTACACAGGGTTTCGGCGGCTACACCTTC.

The DNA for the CDR3 is TGTGCCTGGACCCAAGGGGGGAACACTGAAGCTTTCTTT. This codes for CAWTQGGNTEAFF. This chain links TRBV30 with TRBJ1-1; D is possibly TRBD1 (6 bases). The ends were cut back, 4 bases at V and 1 base at J, with 10 bases in the middle. The germline CDR1 and CDR2 sequences are GTSNPN and SVGIG (reference sequence). The CDR3 contains 13 residues.

The sample holds one count of this clone. The V and J genes are TRBV11-2 and TRBJ1-5; weak D call: TRBD1 (6 bases). CDR1 SGHAT and CDR2 FQNNGV come from the germline V gene. This CDR3 is 14 amino acids long. The V and J ends lost 5 bases and 9 bases respectively, with 17 bases between them. CDR3 sequence: CASSPTGLERPQHF. The CDR3, as DNA: TGTGCCAGCAGCCCAACAGGGCTCGAACGGCCCCAGCATTTT. The full variable domain, completed using reference TRBV11-2 and TRBJ1-5, is EAGVAQSPRYKIIEKRQSVAFWCNPISGHATLYWYQQILGQGPKLLIQFQNNGVVDDSQLPKDRFSAERLKGVDSTLKIQPAKLEDSAVYLCASSPTGLERPQHFGDGTRLSIL.

This chain connects TRBV9 to TRBJ1-2; 7 positions match TRBD1. V lost 0 bases, J lost 0 bases, and 2 bases stayed unmatched. CDR3 length: 15 amino acids. Germline V gene lookup returns CDR1 SGDLS and CDR2 YYNGEE. CDR3 in DNA: TGTGCCAGCAGCGTAGGGACAGGAACTAACTATGGCTACACCTTC. Protein: CASSVGTGTNYGYTF.

This rearrangement joins TRBV27 to TRBJ1-4; D not certain. V gave up 3 bases and J gave up 4 bases, with 12 bases separating them. The CDR3 has 15 residues. Germline CDR1 is MNHEY and CDR2 is SMNVEV (reference sequence). CDR3 protein: CASSLAGSNNEKLFF. CDR3 nucleotide sequence: TGTGCCAGCAGTTTGGCCGGGTCCAATAATGAAAAACTGTTTTTT.

This clone was detected only once. The rearrangement links TRBV20-1 to TRBJ2-5; D is perhaps TRBD1 (5 bases). With 3 bases removed from V and 4 bases from J, the gap between germline ends came to 12 bases. In germline, CDR1 is DFQATT, CDR2 SNEGSKA (reference sequence). The CDR3 is made up of 13 amino acids. For the CDR3, the DNA is TGCAGTGCTAGTAAAGGGCAGGGAGAGACCCAGTACTTC. As protein: CSASKGQGETQYF.

This clone has just one count. V and J are TRBV29-1 and TRBJ2-3, with 8 bases lining up with TRBD2. After removal of 5 bases from V and 2 bases from J, the junction contained 6 bases not matched to a gene. CDR1 is SQVTM and CDR2 is ANQGSEA in the germline V gene. The CDR3 extends over 14 amino acids. The CDR3 bases are TGCAGCGTTAATAGCGGGGCGATCACAGATACGCAGTATTTT. Encoded protein: CSVNSGAITDTQYF.

The rearrangement links TRBV24-1 to TRBJ1-1; no reliable D call. The CDR3 spans 11 residues. Germline CDR1 reads KGHDR; CDR2 reads SFDVKD. Trimming shortened V by 5 bases and J by 5 bases, and 5 bases separated the two germline ends. CDR3 loop: CATSAGTEAFF. The CDR3 coding sequence is TGTGCCACCAGTGCCGGGACTGAAGCTTTCTTT.

The chain joins TRBV7-2 to TRBJ2-3; 7 bases map to TRBD1. The CDR3 has 14 amino acids. The junction had 4 bases not matched to a gene; V was cut back by 5 bases and J by 2 bases. In germline, CDR1 is SGHTA, CDR2 FQGNSA. The CDR3 loop reads CASSPGTATDTQYF. In nucleotides, the CDR3 is TGTGCCAGCAGCCCCGGGACAGCCACAGATACGCAGTATTTT.

V is TRBV18 and J is TRBJ1-5, with 10 bases identical to TRBD1. The trim removed 5 bases at V and 5 bases at J, leaving 0 bases unmatched. The CDR3 contains 13 residues. The germline gives CDR1 KGHSH, CDR2 LQKENI. The CDR3 sequence is CASSGQGDQPQHF. CDR3 DNA: TGTGCCAGCTCAGGACAGGGGGATCAGCCCCAGCATTTT.

The chain joins TRBV7-3 to TRBJ2-7; D perhaps matches TRBD2 (6 bases). Germline-derived CDR1 and CDR2 are SGHTA and FQGTGA. Trimming took off 8 bases at V and 3 bases at J, with 17 bases between the two ends. This CDR3 contains 14 residues. The CDR3 region is CASAVPGGDYEQYF. The CDR3 DNA is TGTGCCAGCGCGGTCCCCGGGGGTGACTACGAGCAGTACTTC.

V and J are TRBV9 and TRBJ2-1, with 12 bases identical to TRBD2. The germline V gene encodes CDR1 SGDLS and CDR2 YYNGEE. With 6 bases clipped from V and 5 bases from J, the junction kept 18 bases outside the gene matches. The CDR3 is 19 amino acids. Here the CDR3 reads CASTRNIPELAGGDNEQFF. For the CDR3, the DNA is TGTGCCAGCACCAGAAACATTCCGGAACTAGCGGGGGGAGACAATGAGCAGTTCTTC.

The chain uses TRBV9 and TRBJ1-1; D is possibly TRBD1 (5 bases). In germline, CDR1 is SGDLS, CDR2 YYNGEE. The CDR3 spans 15 residues. Trimming shortened V by 3 bases and J by 3 bases, and 15 bases separated the two germline ends. The CDR3 region is CASSGGTGGYTEAFF. The CDR3 region has the DNA TGTGCCAGCAGCGGTGGAACGGGGGGATACACTGAAGCTTTCTTT. Complete variable domain (other parts from reference TRBV9 and TRBJ1-1): DSGVTQTPKHLITATGQRVTLRCSPRSGDLSVYWYQQSLDQGLQFLIQYYNGEERAKGNILERFSAQQFPDLHSELNLSSLELGDSALYFCASSGGTGGYTEAFFGQGTRLTVV.

V gene TRBV4-2 combines with J gene TRBJ2-5; 11 nucleotides line up with TRBD2. Germline V CDR1 and CDR2: LGHNA, YNFKEQ. Trimming took 0 bases from V and 5 from J; bases not matched to a gene: 5. This CDR3 comprises 16 residues. The CDR3 loop is CASSQDETSGTETQYF. The CDR3 DNA reads TGTGCCAGCAGCCAAGATGAGACTAGCGGGACGGAGACCCAGTACTTC.

The chain carries TRBV6-5 and TRBJ1-1; no definite D call. The CDR3 runs to 13 residues. Trimming removed 6 bases from V and 3 bases from J, with 11 bases in between. The germline gives CDR1 MNHEY, CDR2 SVGAGI. The CDR3 here is CASRYGEYTEAFF. The CDR3 DNA follows: TGTGCCAGCAGGTACGGGGAGTACACTGAAGCTTTCTTT.